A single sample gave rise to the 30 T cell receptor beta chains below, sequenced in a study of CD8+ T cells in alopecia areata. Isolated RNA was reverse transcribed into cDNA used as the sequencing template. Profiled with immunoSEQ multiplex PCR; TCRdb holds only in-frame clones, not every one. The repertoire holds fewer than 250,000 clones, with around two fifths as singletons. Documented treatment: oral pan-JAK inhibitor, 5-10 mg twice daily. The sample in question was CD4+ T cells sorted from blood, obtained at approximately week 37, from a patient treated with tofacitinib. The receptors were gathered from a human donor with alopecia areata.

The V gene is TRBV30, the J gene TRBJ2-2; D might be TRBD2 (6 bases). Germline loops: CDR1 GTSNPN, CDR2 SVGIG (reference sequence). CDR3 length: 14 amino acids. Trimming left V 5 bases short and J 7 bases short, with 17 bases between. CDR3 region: CAWAPGRRGGELFF. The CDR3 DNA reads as TGTGCCTGGGCTCCGGGACGGCGGGGCGGGGAGCTGTTTTTT.

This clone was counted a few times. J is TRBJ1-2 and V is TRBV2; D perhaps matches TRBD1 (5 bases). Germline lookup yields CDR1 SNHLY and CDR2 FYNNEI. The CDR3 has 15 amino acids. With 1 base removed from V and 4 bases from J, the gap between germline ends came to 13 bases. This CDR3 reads CASSEGNRIGYGYTF. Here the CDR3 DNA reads TGTGCCAGCAGTGAAGGGAACAGGATCGGCTATGGCTACACCTTC.

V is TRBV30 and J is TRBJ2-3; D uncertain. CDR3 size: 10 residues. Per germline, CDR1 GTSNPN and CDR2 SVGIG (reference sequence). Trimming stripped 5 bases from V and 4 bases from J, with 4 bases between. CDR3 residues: CAWGADTQYF. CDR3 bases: TGTGCCTGGGGGGCAGATACGCAGTATTTT.

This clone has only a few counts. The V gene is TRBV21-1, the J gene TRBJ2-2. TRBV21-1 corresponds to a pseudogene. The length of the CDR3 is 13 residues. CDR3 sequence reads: CASSKPHTGELFF. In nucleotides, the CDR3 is TGTGCCAGCAGCAAGCCCCACACCGGGGAGCTGTTTTTT.

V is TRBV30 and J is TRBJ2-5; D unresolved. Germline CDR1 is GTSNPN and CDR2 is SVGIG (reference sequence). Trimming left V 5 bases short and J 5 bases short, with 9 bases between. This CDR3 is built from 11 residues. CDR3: CAWCFGETQYF. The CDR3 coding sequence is TGTGCCTGGTGTTTCGGGGAGACCCAGTACTTC.

The CDR3 DNA is TGCAGCGTTGGTCACAGGGTGGAGACCCAGTACTTC. It translates to CSVGHRVETQYF. This chain joins TRBV29-1 and TRBJ2-5; D might be TRBD1 (6 bases). V was pared by 4 bases and J by 5 bases, with 11 bases between. Germline V gene data show CDR1 as SQVTM and CDR2 as ANQGSEA. The CDR3 extends over 12 amino acids.

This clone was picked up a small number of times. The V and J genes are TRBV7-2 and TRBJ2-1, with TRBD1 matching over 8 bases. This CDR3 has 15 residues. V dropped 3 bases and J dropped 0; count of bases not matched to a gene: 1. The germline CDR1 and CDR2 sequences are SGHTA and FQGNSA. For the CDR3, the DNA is TGTGCCAGCAGCTTGACAGGGGACTCCTACAATGAGCAGTTCTTC. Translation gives CASSLTGDSYNEQFF.

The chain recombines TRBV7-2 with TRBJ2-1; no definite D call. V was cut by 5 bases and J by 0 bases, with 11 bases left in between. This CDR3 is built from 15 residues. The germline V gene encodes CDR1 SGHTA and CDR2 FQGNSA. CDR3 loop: CASSTTESSYNEQFF. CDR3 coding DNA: TGTGCCAGCAGCACGACGGAGAGCTCCTACAATGAGCAGTTCTTC.

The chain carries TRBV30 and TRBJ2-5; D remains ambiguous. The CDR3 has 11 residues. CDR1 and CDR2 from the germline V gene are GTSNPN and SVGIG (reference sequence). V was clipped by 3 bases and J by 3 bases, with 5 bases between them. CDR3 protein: CAWRFEETQYF. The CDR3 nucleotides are TGTGCCTGGAGATTCGAAGAGACCCAGTACTTC.

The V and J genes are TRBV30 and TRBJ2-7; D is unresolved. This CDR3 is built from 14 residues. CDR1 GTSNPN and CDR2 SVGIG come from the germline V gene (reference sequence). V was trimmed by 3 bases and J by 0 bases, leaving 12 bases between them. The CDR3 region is CAWRWSSTSYEQYF. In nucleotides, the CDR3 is TGTGCCTGGAGATGGTCCAGCACCTCCTACGAGCAGTACTTC.

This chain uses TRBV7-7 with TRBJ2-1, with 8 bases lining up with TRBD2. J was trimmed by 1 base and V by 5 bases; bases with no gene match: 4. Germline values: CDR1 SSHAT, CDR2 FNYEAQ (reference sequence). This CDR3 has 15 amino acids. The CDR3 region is CASSTSGSSYNEQFF. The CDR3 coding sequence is TGTGCCAGCAGCACGAGCGGGAGTTCCTACAATGAGCAGTTCTTC. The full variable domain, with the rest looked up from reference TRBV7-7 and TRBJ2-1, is GAGVSQSPRYKVTKRGQDVTLRCDPISSHATLYWYQQALGQGPEFLTYFNYEAQPDKSGLPSDRFSAERPEGSISTLTIQRTEQRDSAMYRCASSTSGSSYNEQFFGPGTRLTVL.

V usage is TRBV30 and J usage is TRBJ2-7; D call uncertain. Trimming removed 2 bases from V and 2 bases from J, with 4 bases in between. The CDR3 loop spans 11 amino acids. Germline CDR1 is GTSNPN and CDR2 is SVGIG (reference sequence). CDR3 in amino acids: CAWSYAYEQYF. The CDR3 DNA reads TGTGCCTGGAGTTATGCCTACGAGCAGTACTTC.

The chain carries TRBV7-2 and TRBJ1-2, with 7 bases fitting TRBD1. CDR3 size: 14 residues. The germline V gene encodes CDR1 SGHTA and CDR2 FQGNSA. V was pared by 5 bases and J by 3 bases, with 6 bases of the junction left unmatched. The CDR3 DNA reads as TGTGCCAGCAGCCAGGACAGGAATTACTATGGCTACACCTTC. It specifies CASSQDRNYYGYTF. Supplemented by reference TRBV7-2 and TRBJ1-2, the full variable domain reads GAGVSQSPSNKVTEKGKDVELRCDPISGHTALYWYRQSLGQGLEFLIYFQGNSAPDKSGLPSDRFSAERTGGSVSTLTIQRTQQEDSAVYLCASSQDRNYYGYTFGSGTRLTVV.

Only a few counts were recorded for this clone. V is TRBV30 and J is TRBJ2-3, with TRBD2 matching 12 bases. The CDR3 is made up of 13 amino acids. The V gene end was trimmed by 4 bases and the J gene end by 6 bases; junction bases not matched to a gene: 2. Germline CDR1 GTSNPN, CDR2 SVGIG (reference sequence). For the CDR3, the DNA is TGTGCCTGGACGGGACTAGCGGGTGATACGCAGTATTTT. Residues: CAWTGLAGDTQYF.

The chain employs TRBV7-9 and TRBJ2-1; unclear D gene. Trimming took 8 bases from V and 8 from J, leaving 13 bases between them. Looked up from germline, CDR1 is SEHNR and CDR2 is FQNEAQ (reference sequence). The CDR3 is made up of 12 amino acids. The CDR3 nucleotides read TGTGCCAGCGTCAGCCTAGTCTATGAGCAGTTCTTC. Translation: CASVSLVYEQFF.

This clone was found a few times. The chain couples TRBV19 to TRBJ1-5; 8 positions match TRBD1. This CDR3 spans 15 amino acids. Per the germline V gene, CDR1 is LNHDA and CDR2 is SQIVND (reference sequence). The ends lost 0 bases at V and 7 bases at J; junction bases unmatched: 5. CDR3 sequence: CASSIEAGGGQPQHF. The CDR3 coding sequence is TGTGCCAGTAGTATAGAAGCAGGGGGCGGCCAGCCCCAGCATTTT.

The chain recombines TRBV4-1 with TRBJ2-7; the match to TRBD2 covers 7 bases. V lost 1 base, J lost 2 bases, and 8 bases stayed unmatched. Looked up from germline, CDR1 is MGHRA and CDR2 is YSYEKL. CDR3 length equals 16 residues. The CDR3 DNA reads TGCGCCAGCAGCCAAGTTACTAGCGCCTCTACCTACGAGCAGTACTTC. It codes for CASSQVTSASTYEQYF.

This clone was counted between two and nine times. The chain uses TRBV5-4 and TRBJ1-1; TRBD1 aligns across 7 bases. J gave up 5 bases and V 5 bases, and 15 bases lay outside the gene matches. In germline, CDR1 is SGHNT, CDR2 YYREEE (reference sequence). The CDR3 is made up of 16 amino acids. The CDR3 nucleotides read TGTGCCAGCAGTGTGAACAGGGGTCGAATGGTTACTGAAGCTTTCTTT. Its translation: CASSVNRGRMVTEAFF.

The CDR3 DNA follows: TGTGCCTGGAACTCGGGACGCAATCAGCCCCAGCATTTT. This codes for CAWNSGRNQPQHF. This chain links TRBV30 with TRBJ1-5; the D gene is possibly TRBD1 (5 bases). The CDR3 contains 13 residues. In germline, CDR1 is GTSNPN, CDR2 SVGIG (reference sequence). V shed 4 bases and J shed 2 bases, with 9 bases lying between them.

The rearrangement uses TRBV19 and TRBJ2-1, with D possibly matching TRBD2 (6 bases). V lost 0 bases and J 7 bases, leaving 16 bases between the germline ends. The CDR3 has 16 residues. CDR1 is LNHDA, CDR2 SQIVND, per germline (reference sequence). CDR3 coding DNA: TGTGCCAGTAGTATAGATACTCGCGGGGTGAGGAATGAGCAGTTCTTC. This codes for CASSIDTRGVRNEQFF.

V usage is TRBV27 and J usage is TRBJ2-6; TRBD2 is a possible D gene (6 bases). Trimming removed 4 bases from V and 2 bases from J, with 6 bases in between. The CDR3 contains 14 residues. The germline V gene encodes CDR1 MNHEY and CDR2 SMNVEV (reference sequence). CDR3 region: CASSWGAGANVLTF. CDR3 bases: TGTGCCAGCAGTTGGGGGGCTGGGGCCAACGTCCTGACTTTC.

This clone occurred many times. This chain's CDR3 is CASSQLGGNEQFF. For the CDR3, the DNA is TGTGCCAGCAGCCAATTGGGCGGGAATGAGCAGTTCTTC. The V and J genes are TRBV4-2 and TRBJ2-1; maybe TRBD2 (5 bases). The length of the CDR3 is 13 residues. V gave up 2 bases and J gave up 7 bases, with 9 bases separating them. Germline V gene sequence: CDR1 LGHNA, CDR2 YNFKEQ.

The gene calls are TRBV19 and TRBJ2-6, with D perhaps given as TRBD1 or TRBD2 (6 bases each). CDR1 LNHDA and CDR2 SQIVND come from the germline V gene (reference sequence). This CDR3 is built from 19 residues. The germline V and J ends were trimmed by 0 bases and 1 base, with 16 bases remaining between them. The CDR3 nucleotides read TGTGCCAGTAGTATAGATAGAGGACAGCTAGCGTCTGGGGCCAACGTCCTGACTTTC. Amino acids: CASSIDRGQLASGANVLTF.

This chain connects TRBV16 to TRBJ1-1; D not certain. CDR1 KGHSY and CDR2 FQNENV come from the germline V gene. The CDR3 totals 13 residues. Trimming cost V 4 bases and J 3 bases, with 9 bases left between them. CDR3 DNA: TGTGCCAGCAGCCCTACGGGAGACACTGAAGCTTTCTTT. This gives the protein CASSPTGDTEAFF.

CDR3 coding DNA: TGTGCCAGCACTGGGACAGGGGTAAATACGCAGTATTTT. This sequence encodes CASTGTGVNTQYF. The genes are TRBV6-5 and TRBJ2-3; 10 bases are a match to TRBD1. Germline V gene data show CDR1 as MNHEY and CDR2 as SVGAGI. The CDR3 sequence is 13 residues long. V shed 7 bases, J shed 7 bases, and the junction held 5 bases outside the gene matches.

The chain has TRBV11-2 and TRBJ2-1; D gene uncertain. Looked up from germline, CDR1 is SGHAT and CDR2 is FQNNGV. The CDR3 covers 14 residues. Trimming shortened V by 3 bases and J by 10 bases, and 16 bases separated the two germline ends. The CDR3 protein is CASSFRRAVQEQFF. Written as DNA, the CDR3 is TGTGCCAGCAGCTTTAGAAGGGCGGTGCAGGAGCAGTTCTTC.

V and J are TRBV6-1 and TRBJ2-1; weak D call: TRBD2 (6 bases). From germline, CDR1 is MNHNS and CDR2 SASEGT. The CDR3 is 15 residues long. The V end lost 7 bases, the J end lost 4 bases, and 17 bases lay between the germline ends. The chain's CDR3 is CASTTGGERYNEQFF. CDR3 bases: TGTGCCAGCACCACTGGAGGGGAGAGGTACAATGAGCAGTTCTTC.

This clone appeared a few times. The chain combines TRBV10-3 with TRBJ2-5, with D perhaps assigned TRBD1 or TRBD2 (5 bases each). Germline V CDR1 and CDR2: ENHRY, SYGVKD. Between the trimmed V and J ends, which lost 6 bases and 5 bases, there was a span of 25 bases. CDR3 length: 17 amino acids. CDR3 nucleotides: TGTGCCATCAGCTCGATCCCCCGGGCAGGGAGCGTCGAGACCCAGTACTTC. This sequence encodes CAISSIPRAGSVETQYF.

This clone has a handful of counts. The CDR3, as DNA: TGCGCCAGCAGCCAAGTCTCTAGCGGTAATCGTGCAGATACGCAGTATTTT. It translates to CASSQVSSGNRADTQYF. The chain uses TRBV4-3 and TRBJ2-3; 7 bases line up with TRBD2. The V gene end was trimmed by 1 base and the J gene end by 4 bases; junction bases not matched to a gene: 11. Germline CDR1 is LGHNA and CDR2 is YSLEER. The CDR3 extends over 17 amino acids.

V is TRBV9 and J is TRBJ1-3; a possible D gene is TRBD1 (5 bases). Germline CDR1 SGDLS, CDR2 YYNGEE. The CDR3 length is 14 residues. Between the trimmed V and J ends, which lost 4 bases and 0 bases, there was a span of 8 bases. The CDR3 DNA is TGTGCCAGCAGCTCGACAGTCTCTGGAAACACCATATATTTT. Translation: CASSSTVSGNTIYF.